One TCR beta chain is described in this entry. This sample was included in a study of blood T cell repertoires in COVID-19. Across the study: Cohort 3 recovery required two negative PCRs, clearance, or symptom resolution. The origin of the acute and convalescent COVID-19 samples was the United States, Italy and Spain.

All enrollees were about 18 to 90 years old and from some 24 US areas. The germline V gene has CDR1 SGHAT and CDR2 FQNNGV. The CDR3 consists of 15 residues. The V end lost 4 bases, the J end lost 0 bases, and 11 bases lay between the germline ends. Methods used by the authors: Amplification with reference gene primers provided the estimates of nucleated cell counts. The protocol was immunoSEQ multiplex PCR, while the TCRdb copy is restricted to in-frame clones and leaves out a portion. V, J and clone size are those of that table, while D and trimming were read from the DNA. The table lists 200,000 to 250,000 clones, roughly 84% of them singletons.

The rearrangement joins TRBV11-2 to TRBJ2-3; D possibly corresponds to TRBD2 (6 bases). This clonotype was sampled from a man aged 25-45 years in a cohort exposed to, infected with or recovered from COVID-19 (not recorded which). The specimen was PBMCs or T cells enriched from blood (not recorded which). The DNA of the CDR3 is TGTGCCAGCAGCTCGCCGGGACTCAGCACAGATACGCAGTATTTT. Protein product: CASSSPGLSTDTQYF.